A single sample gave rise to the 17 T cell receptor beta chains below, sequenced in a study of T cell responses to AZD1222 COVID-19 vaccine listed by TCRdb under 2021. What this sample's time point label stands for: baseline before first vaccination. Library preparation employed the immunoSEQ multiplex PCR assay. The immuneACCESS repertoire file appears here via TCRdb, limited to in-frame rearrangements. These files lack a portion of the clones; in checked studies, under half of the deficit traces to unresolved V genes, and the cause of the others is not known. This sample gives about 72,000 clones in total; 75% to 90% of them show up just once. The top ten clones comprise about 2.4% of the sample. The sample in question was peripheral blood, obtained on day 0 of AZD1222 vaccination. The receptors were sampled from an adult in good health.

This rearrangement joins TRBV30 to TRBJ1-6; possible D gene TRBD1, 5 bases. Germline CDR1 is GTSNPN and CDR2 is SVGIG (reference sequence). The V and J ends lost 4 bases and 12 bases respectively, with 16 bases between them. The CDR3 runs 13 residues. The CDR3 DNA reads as TGTGCCTGGACTAGGGACGGCCTAAAACCCCTCCACTTT. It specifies CAWTRDGLKPLHF.

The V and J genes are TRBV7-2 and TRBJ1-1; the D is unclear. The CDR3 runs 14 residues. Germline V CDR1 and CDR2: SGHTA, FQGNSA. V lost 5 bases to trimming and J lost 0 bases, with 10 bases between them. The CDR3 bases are TGTGCCAGCAGCCTAAGACGGATGAACACTGAAGCTTTCTTT. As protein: CASSLRRMNTEAFF.

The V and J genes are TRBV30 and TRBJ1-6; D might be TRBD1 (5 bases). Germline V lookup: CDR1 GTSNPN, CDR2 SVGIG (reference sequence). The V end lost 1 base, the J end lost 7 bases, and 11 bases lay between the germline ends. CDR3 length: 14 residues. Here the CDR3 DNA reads TGTGCCTGGAGTGGGGACGGGGGAAATTCACCCCTCCACTTT. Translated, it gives CAWSGDGGNSPLHF.

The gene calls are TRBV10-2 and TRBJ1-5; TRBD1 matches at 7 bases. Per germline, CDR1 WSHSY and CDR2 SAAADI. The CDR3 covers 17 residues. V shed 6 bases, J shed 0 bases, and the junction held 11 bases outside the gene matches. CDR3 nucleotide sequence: TGCGCCAGCAGCCAACAGACAGGGACAGTTAGCAATCAGCCCCAGCATTTT. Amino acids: CASSQQTGTVSNQPQHF.

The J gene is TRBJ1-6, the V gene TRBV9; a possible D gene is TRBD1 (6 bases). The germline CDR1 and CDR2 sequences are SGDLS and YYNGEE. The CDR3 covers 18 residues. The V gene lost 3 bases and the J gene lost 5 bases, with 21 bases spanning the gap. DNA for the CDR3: TGTGCCAGCAGCGCCGGAGCGAGAGGGGGGTCCGATAATTCACCCCTCCACTTT. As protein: CASSAGARGGSDNSPLHF.

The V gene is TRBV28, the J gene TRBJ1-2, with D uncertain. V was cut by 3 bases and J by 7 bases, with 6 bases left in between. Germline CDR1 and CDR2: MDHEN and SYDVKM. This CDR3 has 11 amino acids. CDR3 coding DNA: TGTGCCAGCAGTTTTCGTGCTGGCTACACCTTC. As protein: CASSFRAGYTF.

Written as DNA, the CDR3 is TGTGCCAGTAGTCCCGGGACAGGGTACGAGCAGTACTTC. It is translated as CASSPGTGYEQYF. This chain links TRBV19 with TRBJ2-7, with 9 positions matching TRBD1. The J segment lost 4 bases and the V segment lost 5 bases, leaving 3 bases of the junction unmatched. The germline CDR1 and CDR2 sequences are LNHDA and SQIVND (reference sequence). This CDR3 spans 13 amino acids.

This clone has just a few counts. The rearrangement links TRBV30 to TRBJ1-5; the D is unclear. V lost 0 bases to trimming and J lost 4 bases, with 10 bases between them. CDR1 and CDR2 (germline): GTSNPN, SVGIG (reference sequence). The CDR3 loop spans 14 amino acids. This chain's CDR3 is CAWSVPSNNQPQHF. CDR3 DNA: TGTGCCTGGAGTGTACCCAGCAATAATCAGCCCCAGCATTTT.

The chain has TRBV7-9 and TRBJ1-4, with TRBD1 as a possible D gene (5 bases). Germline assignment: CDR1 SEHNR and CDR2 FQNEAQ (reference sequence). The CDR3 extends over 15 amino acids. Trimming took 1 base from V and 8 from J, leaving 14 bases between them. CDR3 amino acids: CASSLVRGLEEKLFF. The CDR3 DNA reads TGTGCCAGCAGCTTAGTTCGGGGGTTAGAGGAAAAACTGTTTTTT.

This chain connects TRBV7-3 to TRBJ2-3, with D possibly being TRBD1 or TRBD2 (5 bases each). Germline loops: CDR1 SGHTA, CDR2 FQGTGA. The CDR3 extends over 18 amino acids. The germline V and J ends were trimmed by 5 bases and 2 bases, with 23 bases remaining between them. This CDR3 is CASSPIGDPRYNTDTQYF. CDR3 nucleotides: TGTGCCAGCAGCCCCATAGGGGACCCCCGCTATAACACAGATACGCAGTATTTT.

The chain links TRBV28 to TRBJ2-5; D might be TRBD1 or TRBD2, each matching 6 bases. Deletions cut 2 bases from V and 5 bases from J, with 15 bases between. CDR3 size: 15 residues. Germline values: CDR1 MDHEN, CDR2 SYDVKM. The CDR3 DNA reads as TGTGCCAGCAGTTTACGGGGGCGGTTTGATGAGACCCAGTACTTC. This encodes CASSLRGRFDETQYF.

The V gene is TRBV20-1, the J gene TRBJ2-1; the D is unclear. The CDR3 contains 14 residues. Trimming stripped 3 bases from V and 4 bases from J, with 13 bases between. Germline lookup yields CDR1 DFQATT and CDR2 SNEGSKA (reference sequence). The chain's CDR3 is CSASSALGYNEQFF. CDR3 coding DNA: TGCAGTGCTAGTTCGGCGTTAGGGTACAATGAGCAGTTCTTC.

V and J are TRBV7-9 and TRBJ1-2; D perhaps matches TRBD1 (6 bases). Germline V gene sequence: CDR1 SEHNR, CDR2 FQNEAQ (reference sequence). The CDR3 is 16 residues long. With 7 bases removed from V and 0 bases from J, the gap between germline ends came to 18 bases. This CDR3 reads CASTQGAGATNYGYTF. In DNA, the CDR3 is TGTGCCAGCACCCAAGGGGCAGGGGCGACTAACTATGGCTACACCTTC.

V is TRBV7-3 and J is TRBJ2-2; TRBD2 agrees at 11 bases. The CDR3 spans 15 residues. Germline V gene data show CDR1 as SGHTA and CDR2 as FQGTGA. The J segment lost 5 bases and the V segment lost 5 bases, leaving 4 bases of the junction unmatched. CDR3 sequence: CASSPRLAGTGELFF. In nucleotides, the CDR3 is TGTGCCAGCAGCCCGAGACTAGCGGGGACCGGGGAGCTGTTTTTT.

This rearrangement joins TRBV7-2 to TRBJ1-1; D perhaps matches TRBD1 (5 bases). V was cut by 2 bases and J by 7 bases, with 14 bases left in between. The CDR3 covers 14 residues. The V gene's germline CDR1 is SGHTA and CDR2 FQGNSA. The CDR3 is CASSLHTRQIEAFF. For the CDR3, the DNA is TGTGCCAGCAGCTTACACACGCGACAGATTGAAGCTTTCTTT.

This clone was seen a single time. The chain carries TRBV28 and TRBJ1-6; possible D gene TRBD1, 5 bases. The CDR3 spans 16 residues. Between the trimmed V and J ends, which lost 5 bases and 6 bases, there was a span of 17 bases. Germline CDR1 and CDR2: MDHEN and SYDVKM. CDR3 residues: CASSPRGGWANSPLHF. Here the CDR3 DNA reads TGTGCCAGCAGTCCCCGGGGGGGGTGGGCTAATTCACCCCTCCACTTT. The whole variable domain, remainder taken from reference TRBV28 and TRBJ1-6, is DVKVTQSSRYLVKRTGEKVFLECVQDMDHENMFWYRQDPGLGLRLIYFSYDVKMKEKGDIPEGYSVSREKKERFSLILESASTNQTSMYLCASSPRGGWANSPLHFGNGTRLTVT.

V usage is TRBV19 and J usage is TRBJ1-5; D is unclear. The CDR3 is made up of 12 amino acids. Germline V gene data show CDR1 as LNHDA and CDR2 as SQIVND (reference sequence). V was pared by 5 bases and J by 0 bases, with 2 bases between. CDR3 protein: CASSDSNQPQHF. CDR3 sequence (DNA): TGTGCCAGTAGTGATAGCAATCAGCCCCAGCATTTT. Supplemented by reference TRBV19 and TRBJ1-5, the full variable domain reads DGGITQSPKYLFRKEGQNVTLSCEQNLNHDAMYWYRQDPGQGLRLIYYSQIVNDFQKGDIAEGYSVSREKKESFPLTVTSAQKNPTAFYLCASSDSNQPQHFGDGTRLSIL.